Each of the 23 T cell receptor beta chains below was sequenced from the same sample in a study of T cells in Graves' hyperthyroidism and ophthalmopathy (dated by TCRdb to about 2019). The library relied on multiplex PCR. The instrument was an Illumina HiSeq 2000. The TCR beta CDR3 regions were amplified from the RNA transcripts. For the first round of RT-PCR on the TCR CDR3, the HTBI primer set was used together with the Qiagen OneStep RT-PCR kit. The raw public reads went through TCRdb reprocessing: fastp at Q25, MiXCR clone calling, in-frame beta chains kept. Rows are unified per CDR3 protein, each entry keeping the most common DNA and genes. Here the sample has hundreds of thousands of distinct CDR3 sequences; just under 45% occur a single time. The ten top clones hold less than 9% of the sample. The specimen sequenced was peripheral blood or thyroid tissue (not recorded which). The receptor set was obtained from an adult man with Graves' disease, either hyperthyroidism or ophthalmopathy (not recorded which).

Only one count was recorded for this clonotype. This CDR3 reads CSARGQGQSLSSYEQYF. CDR3 DNA sequence: TGCAGCGCTCGGGGACAGGGCCAAAGCCTTAGCTCCTACGAGCAGTACTTC. The chain employs TRBV29-1 and TRBJ2-7; 9 bases align to TRBD1. The CDR3 totals 17 residues. Germline V lookup: CDR1 SQVTM, CDR2 ANQGSEA. Trimming took 7 bases from V and 0 from J; bases not matched to a gene: 16.

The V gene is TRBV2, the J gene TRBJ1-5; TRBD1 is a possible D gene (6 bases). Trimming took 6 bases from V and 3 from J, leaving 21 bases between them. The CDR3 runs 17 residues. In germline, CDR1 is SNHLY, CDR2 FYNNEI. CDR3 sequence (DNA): TGTGCCAGCAGCCAAGATCACCCCCGGGACACCAATCAGCCCCAGCATTTT. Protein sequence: CASSQDHPRDTNQPQHF.

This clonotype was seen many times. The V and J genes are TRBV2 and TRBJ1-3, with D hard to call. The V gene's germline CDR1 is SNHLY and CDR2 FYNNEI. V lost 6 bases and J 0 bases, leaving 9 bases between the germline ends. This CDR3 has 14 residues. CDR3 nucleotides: TGTGCCAGCAGCGCCATGCTCTCTGGAAACACCATATATTTT. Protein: CASSAMLSGNTIYF. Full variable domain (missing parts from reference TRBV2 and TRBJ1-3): EPEVTQTPSHQVTQMGQEVILRCVPISNHLYFYWYRQILGQKVEFLVSFYNNEISEKSEIFDDQFSVERPDGSNFTLKIRSTKLEDSAMYFCASSAMLSGNTIYFGEGSWLTVV.

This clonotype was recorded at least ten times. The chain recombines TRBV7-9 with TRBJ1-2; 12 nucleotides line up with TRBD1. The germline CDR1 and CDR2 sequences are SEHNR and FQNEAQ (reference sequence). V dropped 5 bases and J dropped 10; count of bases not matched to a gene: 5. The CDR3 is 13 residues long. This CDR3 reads CASSPGQGADYTF. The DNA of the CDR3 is TGTGCCAGCAGCCCGGGACAGGGGGCTGACTACACCTTC.

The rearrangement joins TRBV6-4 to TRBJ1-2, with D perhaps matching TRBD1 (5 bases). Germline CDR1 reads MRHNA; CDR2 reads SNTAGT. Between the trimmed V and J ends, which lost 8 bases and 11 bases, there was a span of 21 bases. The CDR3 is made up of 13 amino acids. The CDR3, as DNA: TGTGCCAGCCGGGGGACCTCGAAACCGACATACACCTTC. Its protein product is CASRGTSKPTYTF.

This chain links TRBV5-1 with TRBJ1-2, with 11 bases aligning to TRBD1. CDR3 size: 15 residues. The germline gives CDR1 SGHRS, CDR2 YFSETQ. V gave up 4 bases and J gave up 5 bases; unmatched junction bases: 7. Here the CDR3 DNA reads TGCGCCAGCAGCCCTTTCGGACAGGGGGCTTATGGCTACACCTTC. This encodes CASSPFGQGAYGYTF. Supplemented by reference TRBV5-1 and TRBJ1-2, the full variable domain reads KAGVTQTPRYLIKTRGQQVTLSCSPISGHRSVSWYQQTPGQGLQFLFEYFSETQRNKGNFPGRFSGRQFSNSRSEMNVSTLELGDSALYLCASSPFGQGAYGYTFGSGTRLTVV.

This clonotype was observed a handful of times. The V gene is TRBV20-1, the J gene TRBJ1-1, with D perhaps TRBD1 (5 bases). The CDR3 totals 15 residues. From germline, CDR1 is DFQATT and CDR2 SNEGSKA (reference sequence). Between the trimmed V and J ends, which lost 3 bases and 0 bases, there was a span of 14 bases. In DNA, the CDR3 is TGCAGTGCTAGCCCCCCAGGGATCTTGAACACTGAAGCTTTCTTT. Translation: CSASPPGILNTEAFF.

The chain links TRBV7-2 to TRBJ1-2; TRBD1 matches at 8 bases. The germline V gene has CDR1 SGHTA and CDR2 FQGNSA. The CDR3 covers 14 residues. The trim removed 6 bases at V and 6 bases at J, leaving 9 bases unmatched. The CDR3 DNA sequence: TGTGCCAGCAGTCGACAGGGGCGAGGGGATGGCTACACCTTC. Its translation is CASSRQGRGDGYTF.

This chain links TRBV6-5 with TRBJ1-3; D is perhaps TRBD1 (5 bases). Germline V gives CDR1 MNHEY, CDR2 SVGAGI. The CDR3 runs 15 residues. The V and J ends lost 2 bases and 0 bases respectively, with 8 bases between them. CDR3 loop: CASSYGHGSGNTIYF. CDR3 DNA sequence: TGTGCCAGCAGTTACGGACACGGCTCTGGAAACACCATATATTTT.

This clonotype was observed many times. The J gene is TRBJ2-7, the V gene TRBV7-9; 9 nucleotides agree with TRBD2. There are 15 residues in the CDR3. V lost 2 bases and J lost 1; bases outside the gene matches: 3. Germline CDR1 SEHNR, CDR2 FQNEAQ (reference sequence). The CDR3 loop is CASSLTSGPSYEQYF. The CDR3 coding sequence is TGTGCCAGCAGCTTAACTAGCGGGCCTTCCTACGAGCAGTACTTC.

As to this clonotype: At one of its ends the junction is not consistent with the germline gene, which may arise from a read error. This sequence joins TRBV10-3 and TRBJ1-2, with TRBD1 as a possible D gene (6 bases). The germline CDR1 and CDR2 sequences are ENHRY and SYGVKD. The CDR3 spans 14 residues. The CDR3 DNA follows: TGTGCCAGCAGTTACGAGGGGGACAACTATGGCTACACCTTC. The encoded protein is CASSYEGDNYGYTF.

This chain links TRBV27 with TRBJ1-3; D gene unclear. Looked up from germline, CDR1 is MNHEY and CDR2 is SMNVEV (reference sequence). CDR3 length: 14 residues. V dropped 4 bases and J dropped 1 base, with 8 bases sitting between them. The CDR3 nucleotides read TGTGCCAGCAGTTCGAGAATGTCTGGAAACACCATATATTTT. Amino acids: CASSSRMSGNTIYF.

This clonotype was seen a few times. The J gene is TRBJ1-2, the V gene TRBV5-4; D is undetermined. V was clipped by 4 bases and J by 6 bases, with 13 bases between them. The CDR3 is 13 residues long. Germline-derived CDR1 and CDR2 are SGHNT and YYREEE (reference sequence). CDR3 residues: CASSRRYQDGYTF. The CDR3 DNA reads TGTGCCAGCAGCCGCAGGTATCAGGATGGCTACACCTTC.

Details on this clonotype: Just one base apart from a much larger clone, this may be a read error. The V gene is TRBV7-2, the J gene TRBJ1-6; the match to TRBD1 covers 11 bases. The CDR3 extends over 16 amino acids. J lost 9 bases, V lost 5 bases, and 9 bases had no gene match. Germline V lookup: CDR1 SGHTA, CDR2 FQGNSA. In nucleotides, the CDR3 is TGTGCCAGCAGCCCCCGGACAGGGGGCAATAGTTCACCCCTCCACTTT. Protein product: CASSPRTGGNSSPLHF.

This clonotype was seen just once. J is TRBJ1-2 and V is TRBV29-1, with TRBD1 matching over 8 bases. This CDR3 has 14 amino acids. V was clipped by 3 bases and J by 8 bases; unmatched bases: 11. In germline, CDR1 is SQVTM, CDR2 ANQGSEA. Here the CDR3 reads CSVDPTGTGRGYTF. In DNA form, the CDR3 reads TGCAGCGTTGACCCCACCGGGACAGGTCGGGGCTACACCTTC. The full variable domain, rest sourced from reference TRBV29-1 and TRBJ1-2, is SAVISQKPSRDICQRGTSLTIQCQVDSQVTMMFWYRQQPGQSLTLIATANQGSEATYESGFVIDKFPISRPNLTFSTLTVSNMSPEDSSIYLCSVDPTGTGRGYTFGSGTRLTVV.

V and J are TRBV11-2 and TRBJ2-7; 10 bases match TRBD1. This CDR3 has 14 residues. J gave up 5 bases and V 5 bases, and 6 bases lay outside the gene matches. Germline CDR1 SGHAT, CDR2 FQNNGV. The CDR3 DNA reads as TGTGCCAGCAGCCCGAGCGGGACAGGGGACGAGCAGTACTTC. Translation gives CASSPSGTGDEQYF.

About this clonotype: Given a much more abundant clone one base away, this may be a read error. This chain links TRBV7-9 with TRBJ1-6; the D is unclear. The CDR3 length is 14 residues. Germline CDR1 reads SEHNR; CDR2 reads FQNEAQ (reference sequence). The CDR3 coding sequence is TGTACCAGCAGCTTAACTGCTCCTAATTCACCCCTCCACTTT. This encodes CTSSLTAPNSPLHF.

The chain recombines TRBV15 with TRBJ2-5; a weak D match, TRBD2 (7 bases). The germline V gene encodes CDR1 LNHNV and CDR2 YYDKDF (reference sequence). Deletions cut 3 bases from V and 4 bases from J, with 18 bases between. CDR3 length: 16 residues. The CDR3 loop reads CATSSVQGSGGETQYF. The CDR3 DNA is TGTGCCACCAGCAGCGTCCAGGGGTCGGGGGGAGAGACCCAGTACTTC.

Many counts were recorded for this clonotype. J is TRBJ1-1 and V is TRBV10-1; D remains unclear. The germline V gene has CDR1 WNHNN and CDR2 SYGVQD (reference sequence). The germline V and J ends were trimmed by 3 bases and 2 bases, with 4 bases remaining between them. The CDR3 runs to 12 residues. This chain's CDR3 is CASSDPNTEAFF. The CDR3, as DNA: TGCGCCAGCAGTGACCCTAACACTGAAGCTTTCTTT.

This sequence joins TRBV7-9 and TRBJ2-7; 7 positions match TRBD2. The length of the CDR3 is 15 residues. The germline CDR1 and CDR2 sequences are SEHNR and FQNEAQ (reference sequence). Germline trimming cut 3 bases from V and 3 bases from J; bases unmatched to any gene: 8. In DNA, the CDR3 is TGTGCCAGCAGCTTCCGGGACCGGGACTACTACGAGCAGTACTTC. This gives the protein CASSFRDRDYYEQYF.

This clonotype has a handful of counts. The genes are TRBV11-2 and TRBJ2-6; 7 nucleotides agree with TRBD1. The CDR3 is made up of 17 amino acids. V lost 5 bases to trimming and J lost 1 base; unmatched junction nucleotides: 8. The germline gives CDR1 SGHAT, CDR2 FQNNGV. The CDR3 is CASSQLPGGSGANVLTF. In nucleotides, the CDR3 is TGTGCCAGCAGCCAACTGCCAGGGGGTTCTGGGGCCAACGTCCTGACTTTC.

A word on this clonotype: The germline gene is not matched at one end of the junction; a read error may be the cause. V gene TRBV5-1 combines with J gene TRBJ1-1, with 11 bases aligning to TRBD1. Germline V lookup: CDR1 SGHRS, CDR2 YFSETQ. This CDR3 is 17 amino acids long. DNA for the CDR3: TGCGCCAGCAGCTTTGGGACAGGGGGGTCCATGAACACTAAAGCTTTCTTT. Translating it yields CASSFGTGGSMNTKAFF.

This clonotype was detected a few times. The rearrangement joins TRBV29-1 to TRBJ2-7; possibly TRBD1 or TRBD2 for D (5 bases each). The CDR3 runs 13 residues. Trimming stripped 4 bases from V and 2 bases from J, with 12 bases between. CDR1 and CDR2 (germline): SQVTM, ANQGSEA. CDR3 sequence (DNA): TGCAGCGTTGGGGGACGGAAGACCTACGAGCAGTACTTC. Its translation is CSVGGRKTYEQYF.